This is a list of T cell receptor beta chains from one sample in a study of blood T cell repertoires in COVID-19. Assay used: immunoSEQ multiplex PCR; TCRdb lists only in-frame clones, some missing. The table has 200,000 to 250,000 clones, around 88% seen once. Sequenced: PBMCs or T cells enriched from blood (not recorded which). The receptors derive from a woman between 45 and 60 years old with acute COVID-19. Each CDR3 is given with its conserved first and last residue. The order of the fields is CDR3 DNA, CDR3 protein, clone size, J gene, V gene, D gene. A D gene is named only where the DNA matches it firmly. Clone sizes are given selectively: once, few, many, or a class where the clone is expanded.

TGTGCCAGCAGTTTGGGGAGATGGGCCGGGGAGCTGTTTTTT,CASSLGRWAGELFF,.,TRBJ2-2,TRBV2,.
TGTGCCAGCAGTGACAGGGCCTATGGCTACACCTTC,CASSDRAYGYTF,once,TRBJ1-2,TRBV2,.
TGCGCCAGCAGCGCCCCGGGGACTAGCGGGAACAATGAGCAGTTCTTC,CASSAPGTSGNNEQFF,.,TRBJ2-1,TRBV4-1,TRBD2
TGTGCCAGCAGGGCGGCAGACTATGGCTACACCTTC,CASRAADYGYTF,.,TRBJ1-2,TRBV2,.
TGTGCCAGCTCACTCTCCGACTATGGCTACACCTTC,CASSLSDYGYTF,.,TRBJ1-2,TRBV18,.
TGTGCCAGCACCGGGGGGGGGTCCTCTGGAAACACCATATATTTT,CASTGGGSSGNTIYF,.,TRBJ1-3,TRBV28,.
TGTGCCAGCAGTGCCCGCCGGACAGGTCATAATTCACCCCTCCACTTT,CASSARRTGHNSPLHF,.,TRBJ1-6,TRBV25-1,TRBD1
TGTGCCTGGGGAGGCAGGGCGCACGAGCAGTACTTC,CAWGGRAHEQYF,.,TRBJ2-7,TRBV30,.
TGTGCCAGCAGGCGGACTAGCCCAGATACGCAGTATTTT,CASRRTSPDTQYF,once,TRBJ2-3,TRBV27,TRBD2
TGTGCCAGCAGCCCAAATCCATCGACAGATCACAAAGCTTTCTTT,CASSPNPSTDHKAFF,few,TRBJ1-1,TRBV27,.
TGTGCCAGTAGTATAGGACAGCGGAACACTGAAGCTTTCTTT,CASSIGQRNTEAFF,.,TRBJ1-1,TRBV19,.
TGTGCCAGCAGCGTCTCCGTCACAGAGATCTATGGCTACACCTTC,CASSVSVTEIYGYTF,.,TRBJ1-2,TRBV9,.
TGTGCCAGCTCACCGGGTCTAGCGGGGTACGAGCAGTACTTC,CASSPGLAGYEQYF,.,TRBJ2-7,TRBV18,TRBD2
TGTGCCAGCAGGAAAGACATTTCTTATGGCTACACCTTC,CASRKDISYGYTF,.,TRBJ1-2,TRBV2,.
TGTGCCAGCTCTCCAAGCGGGACACCGAACACTGAAGCTTTCTTT,CASSPSGTPNTEAFF,.,TRBJ1-1,TRBV18,.
TGCGCCAGCAGCTTGGGCGGGAACACTGAAGCTTTCTTT,CASSLGGNTEAFF,.,TRBJ1-1,TRBV5-1,.
TGCAGCGTCGGTTCAATTAACACTGAAGCTTTCTTT,CSVGSINTEAFF,.,TRBJ1-1,TRBV29-1,.
TGTGCCAGCAGCTTAGCCGTAGCGGGGTTCTACAATGAGCAGTTCTTC,CASSLAVAGFYNEQFF,.,TRBJ2-1,TRBV7-2,TRBD2
TGTGCCAGCAGCCCCAGGGTATCAGATACGCAGTATTTT,CASSPRVSDTQYF,.,TRBJ2-3,TRBV6-6,.
TGTGCCAGCAGTTTATATCCAGGGGAGCTGTTTTTT,CASSLYPGELFF,.,TRBJ2-2,TRBV28,.
TGTGCCAGCAAGGACATGAGGTGGGGGGGGAATGAAAAACTGTTTTTT,CASKDMRWGGNEKLFF,.,TRBJ1-4,TRBV28,.
TGTGCCAGCAGCTTGGGATGGGGTAGGGGCACTGAAGCTTTCTTT,CASSLGWGRGTEAFF,.,TRBJ1-1,TRBV5-4,.
TGTGCCAGCAGTTTATGGGGCAGGGGCTCCTACGAGCAGTACTTC,CASSLWGRGSYEQYF,.,TRBJ2-7,TRBV28,.
TGTGCCACCTCAGGAGACAGGGGTGAAGAGACCCAGTACTTC,CATSGDRGEETQYF,.,TRBJ2-5,TRBV28,TRBD1
TGCGCCAGCTCTCGAGGGCAGGGGAGTAAGAATTCACCCCTCCACTTT,CASSRGQGSKNSPLHF,.,TRBJ1-6,TRBV5-1,.
TGTGCCAGCAGCTCGGGACAGGCCCGCCGGGGGAGAGGCTACACCTTC,CASSSGQARRGRGYTF,.,TRBJ1-2,TRBV2,TRBD1
TGTGCCAGCACCAAAAGCAGGGGGTTGTACAATGAGCAGTTCTTC,CASTKSRGLYNEQFF,.,TRBJ2-1,TRBV4-2,TRBD1
TGTGCCAGTAGTATAGACGTGAACACTGAAGCTTTCTTT,CASSIDVNTEAFF,.,TRBJ1-1,TRBV19,.
TGTGCCAGCCTCCCGCCGGCGGGAGTTGAGAGCGAGCAGTACTTC,CASLPPAGVESEQYF,.,TRBJ2-7,TRBV2,TRBD2
TGTGCCAGCAGCCTGGGACAGGGACGGCAGCCCCAGCATTTT,CASSLGQGRQPQHF,.,TRBJ1-5,TRBV28,TRBD1
TGTGCCAGCAGCCCGCTACTAGGAGCCACCGGGGAGCTGTTTTTT,CASSPLLGATGELFF,.,TRBJ2-2,TRBV16,.
TGTGCCAGCTCACCGAGCCTCAATGAGCAGTTCTTC,CASSPSLNEQFF,.,TRBJ2-1,TRBV18,.
TGTGCCACCAGTAGAGGGAGAAGCACAGATACGCAGTATTTT,CATSRGRSTDTQYF,.,TRBJ2-3,TRBV15,.
TGTGCCAGCAGCTTTGGACAGCTAACTAATGAAAAACTGTTTTTT,CASSFGQLTNEKLFF,.,TRBJ1-4,TRBV7-2,.
TGTGCCAGCAGCTTTGGTTTCCGGGTCAATAACTATGGCTACACCTTC,CASSFGFRVNNYGYTF,.,TRBJ1-2,TRBV13,.
TGTGCTAGCAGCTTAGTACGGGACAGATCCAGCTCCTACGAGCAGTACTTC,CASSLVRDRSSSYEQYF,.,TRBJ2-7,TRBV7-7,TRBD1
TGTGCCAGCAGTTGGCGGGCGGCGGATACGCAGTATTTT,CASSWRAADTQYF,.,TRBJ2-3,TRBV6-5,.
TGTGCCAGCAGCTTAGGTGGACTAGCGGGAGGCCGGGGAGAGACCCAGTACTTC,CASSLGGLAGGRGETQYF,many,TRBJ2-5,TRBV11-2,TRBD2
TGTGCCAGCTCCCCGCCGGGACAGGTTAGCACAGATACGCAGTATTTT,CASSPPGQVSTDTQYF,.,TRBJ2-3,TRBV2,TRBD1
TGTGCCAGCCAAACTCAGACAGGGGCGGTCCAGCCCCAGCATTTT,CASQTQTGAVQPQHF,.,TRBJ1-5,TRBV2,TRBD1
TGTGCCAGCAGCTTAGCGCGGGGCGGGAGGTATGAGCAGTTCTTC,CASSLARGGRYEQFF,.,TRBJ2-1,TRBV11-1,TRBD2
TGTGCCAGCAGTTTCCCGCTAAAATGGAGCTCCTACAATGAGCAGTTCTTC,CASSFPLKWSSYNEQFF,.,TRBJ2-1,TRBV28,.
TGTGCCAGCAGCCCCCGGGGGGGTGGCAATGAGCAGTTCTTC,CASSPRGGGNEQFF,once,TRBJ2-1,TRBV3-1/TRBV3-2,TRBD2
TGCGCCAGCAGCCAGGGGGTAGCGGGAGGGCCGCATGAGCAGTTCTTC,CASSQGVAGGPHEQFF,.,TRBJ2-1,TRBV4-1,TRBD2
TGCGCCAGCAGCTCCCCTCCGGGACTACCTACAGATACGCAGTATTTT,CASSSPPGLPTDTQYF,.,TRBJ2-3,TRBV5-1,TRBD2
TGTGCCAGCAGCCAGACAGGGGTCAAAAACATTCAGTACTTC,CASSQTGVKNIQYF,.,TRBJ2-4,TRBV11-1,TRBD1
TGTGCCAGCAGCAAAACCGGGACTAGCGGGAGTGGGTACCAAGAGACCCAGTACTTC,CASSKTGTSGSGYQETQYF,.,TRBJ2-5,TRBV7-8,TRBD2
TGTGCCAGCAGCCCAGGGATCTCTGGAAACACCATATATTTT,CASSPGISGNTIYF,.,TRBJ1-3,TRBV6-5,.
TGTGCCAGCAGACGGACAGGGGGCTGGGGGACCCAGTACTTC,CASRRTGGWGTQYF,few,TRBJ2-5,TRBV28,TRBD1
TGTGCCAGCCGACAGGGGGCTTATGGCTACACCTTC,CASRQGAYGYTF,.,TRBJ1-2,TRBV6-6,TRBD1
TGTGCCAGCAGCTTAGGGGGCGGGGAGCAGTTCTTC,CASSLGGGEQFF,.,TRBJ2-1,TRBV7-3,.
TGTGCCAGCAGCTTAGCGGGAGGGCCCCCGAGCCACGAGCAGTACTTC,CASSLAGGPPSHEQYF,.,TRBJ2-7,TRBV5-6,TRBD2
TGTGCCAGCAGTTCCCGGACTAGCGGGAGGAGGTACGAGCAGTACTTC,CASSSRTSGRRYEQYF,.,TRBJ2-7,TRBV28,TRBD2
TGCGCCAGCAGCGTGGGACAGGGTAATGAAAAACTGTTTTTT,CASSVGQGNEKLFF,.,TRBJ1-4,TRBV5-1,TRBD1